This T cell receptor (beta chain) comes out of a study of T cell changes during pregnancy in multiple sclerosis. The data were produced by immunoSEQ multiplex PCR, yet TCRdb's version contains in-frame clones alone and is incomplete. The sample records tens of thousands of clones, roughly 92% being singletons. The CDR3 spans 15 residues. V lost 4 bases and J lost 3, with 13 bases in between. The germline CDR1 and CDR2 sequences are LGHNA and YSLEER. The receptor was isolated from a female donor with multiple sclerosis, enrolled in a pregnancy study. The sample was peripheral blood, taken in the second trimester of pregnancy. The rearrangement links TRBV4-3 to TRBJ2-1, with a possible D match to TRBD1 (7 bases). CDR3 DNA sequence: TGCGCCAGCAGCCCCACAGGGGAGGTCTACAATGAGCAGTTCTTC. This translates into CASSPTGEVYNEQFF.